This T cell receptor (beta chain) was sequenced in a study of CD8 T cells in ankylosing spondylitis (dated by TCRdb to 2015 to 2018). About the investigation overall: To find TCR variants linked to disease, the study profiled T cell receptor beta repertoires in ankylosing spondylitis patients and healthy donors. Peripheral blood was sampled, and synovial fluid was additionally collected from ankylosing spondylitis patients. The full study cohort comprised 25 ankylosing spondylitis patients and some 110 healthy donors.

Sequencing instrument: Illumina HiSeq 2500. TCR beta libraries were prepared by quantitative 5'-RACE with molecular barcodes. The authors processed their data as follows. Disease-linked TCR variants were identified with a new computational method built on a probabilistic model of VDJ rearrangement. TCRdb passed the public sequencing reads through fastp at Q25 and MiXCR, retaining productive beta sequences. Rows with one shared CDR3 protein collapse into an entry with the most common genes and DNA. The V and J calls here are based on TCRdb, not the publication. The sample table lists approximately 250,000 distinct CDR3 sequences, over 9.5% of them with a count of one. The ten biggest clones cover about 3% of the sample. The investigation overall reported the following: The disease-linked clones showed a CD8+ phenotype and occurred at relatively low frequencies in peripheral blood. Some TCR beta motif variants had previously been reported in synovial fluid and blood of reactive arthritis patients, which suggested common disease-initiation mechanisms. The disease-linked clones were reported to be significantly enriched in matched synovial fluid samples from ankylosing spondylitis patients. Blood from ankylosing spondylitis patients appeared to be characterized by a TCR beta motif made up of fewer than ten highly homologous amino acid variants.

This clonotype was seen at least ten times. Its antigen target is currently unknown. Per-nucleotide qualities are absent, and no much larger clonotype sits a single base away. According to the germline V gene (reference sequence), CDR1 reads GTSNPN and CDR2 reads SVGIG. Between the V and J ends, shortened by 2 bases and 6 bases respectively, the junction contains 17 bases. Reading from cysteine to phenylalanine, the CDR3 counts 15 amino acids. Just the 45-base CDR3 DNA is kept, in frame starting at base 1. Sequencing used blood, either unsorted or a sorted T cell fraction (not recorded which). The sequence joins TRBV30 to TRBJ2-4, with the D call perhaps TRBD1 or TRBD2, each one matching 5 bases. This clonotype was sampled from a male donor with ankylosing spondylitis or in good health (not recorded which). The nucleotides are TGTGCCTGGAGTACCATCATCGGGGCGGGAAACATTCAGTACTTC. Protein translation: CAWSTIIGAGNIQYF.